What follows are 9 T cell receptor beta chains derived from one specimen sequenced in a study of T cell repertoires in cytomegalovirus infection. These TCRs are of unknown antigen specificity. TCRdb itself ran the reads through MiXCR, one entry per CDR3 protein. The data contain roughly 570,000 distinct CDR3 sequences, roughly 42% of them singletons. Source: cultured PBMCs, taken from culture after CMV antigen stimulation. These receptor sequences come from a human donor in good health (CMV status not recorded). Some clones in this sample may be carry-over from other donors' samples.

This clonotype occurred once. DNA for the CDR3: TGTGCCAGCAGCTTAGATCTTGCCGGTCCTAGCACAGATACGCAGTATTTT. It is translated as CASSLDLAGPSTDTQYF. The chain employs TRBV7-6 and TRBJ2-3; no clear D. CDR3 size: 17 residues. Germline values: CDR1 SGHVS, CDR2 FNYEAQ. V shed 1 base and J shed 0 bases, with 14 bases lying between them.

This chain joins TRBV6-6 and TRBJ1-5; D is uncertain. V was clipped by 4 bases and J by 7 bases, with 17 bases between them. Germline CDR1 MNHNY, CDR2 SVGAGI (reference sequence). The CDR3 has 15 residues. The CDR3 reads CASSSGEAPFQPQHF. CDR3 coding DNA: TGTGCCAGCAGTTCCGGTGAGGCGCCTTTCCAGCCCCAGCATTTT.

CDR3 sequence reads: CASSRLSDSNYGYTF. Written as DNA, the CDR3 is TGTGCCAGCAGCCGCCTTTCGGACAGTAACTATGGCTACACCTTC. The chain is built from TRBV7-9 and TRBJ1-2; D might be TRBD1 (6 bases). The V and J ends lost 5 bases and 1 base respectively, with 14 bases between them. This CDR3 spans 15 amino acids. Germline V gives CDR1 SEHNR, CDR2 FQNEAQ (reference sequence).

V usage is TRBV28 and J usage is TRBJ1-1; D is uncertain. The germline V and J ends were trimmed by 3 bases and 4 bases, with 15 bases remaining between them. Germline V gives CDR1 MDHEN, CDR2 SYDVKM. CDR3 length: 15 amino acids. CDR3 residues: CASSFFLVFGTEAFF. For the CDR3, the DNA is TGTGCCAGCAGTTTTTTTCTGGTTTTCGGCACTGAAGCTTTCTTT.

This clonotype was seen a few times. The chain employs TRBV11-2 and TRBJ1-2; the D is unclear. CDR1 SGHAT and CDR2 FQNNGV come from the germline V gene. The V end lost 3 bases, the J end lost 3 bases, and 5 bases lay between the germline ends. The CDR3 has 12 residues. CDR3 protein: CASSFRDYGYTF. DNA of the CDR3: TGTGCCAGCAGCTTTCGGGACTATGGCTACACCTTC.

The chain combines TRBV4-2 with TRBJ2-7; 11 positions agree with TRBD2. The germline V gene has CDR1 LGHNA and CDR2 YNFKEQ. The CDR3 totals 16 residues. The V and J ends lost 8 bases and 5 bases, in that order; junction bases with no gene match: 14. The CDR3 spells CASGSLIAGGSDEQYF. The CDR3 region has the DNA TGTGCCAGCGGATCTCTGATAGCGGGGGGGTCCGACGAGCAGTACTTC.

CDR3 residues: CASSFLGGSAIEQFF. Here the CDR3 DNA reads TGTGCCAGCAGCTTCCTCGGGGGGAGTGCGATTGAGCAGTTCTTC. This chain joins TRBV7-9 and TRBJ2-1; 7 nucleotides line up with TRBD2. The V segment lost 3 bases and the J segment 9 bases; nucleotides outside the gene matches: 11. CDR1 and CDR2 from the germline V gene are SEHNR and FQNEAQ (reference sequence). This CDR3 spans 15 amino acids.

This clonotype came up a few times. V and J are TRBV2 and TRBJ1-5, with D perhaps TRBD1 (5 bases). The length of the CDR3 is 14 residues. From germline, CDR1 is SNHLY and CDR2 FYNNEI. Trimming stripped 2 bases from V and 4 bases from J, with 9 bases between. The CDR3 nucleotides read TGTGCCAGCAGTGAAACTTCAGGGAATCAGCCCCAGCATTTT. This gives the protein CASSETSGNQPQHF.

This clonotype has only a few counts. This chain links TRBV2 with TRBJ1-4, with no clear D. This CDR3 spans 13 amino acids. V lost 4 bases and J 3 bases, leaving 6 bases between the germline ends. From germline, CDR1 is SNHLY and CDR2 FYNNEI. CDR3 sequence reads: CASSGASNEKLFF. CDR3 nucleotides: TGTGCCAGCAGTGGGGCATCTAATGAAAAACTGTTTTTT. Variable domain in full (rest from reference TRBV2 and TRBJ1-4): EPEVTQTPSHQVTQMGQEVILRCVPISNHLYFYWYRQILGQKVEFLVSFYNNEISEKSEIFDDQFSVERPDGSNFTLKIRSTKLEDSAMYFCASSGASNEKLFFGSGTQLSVL.